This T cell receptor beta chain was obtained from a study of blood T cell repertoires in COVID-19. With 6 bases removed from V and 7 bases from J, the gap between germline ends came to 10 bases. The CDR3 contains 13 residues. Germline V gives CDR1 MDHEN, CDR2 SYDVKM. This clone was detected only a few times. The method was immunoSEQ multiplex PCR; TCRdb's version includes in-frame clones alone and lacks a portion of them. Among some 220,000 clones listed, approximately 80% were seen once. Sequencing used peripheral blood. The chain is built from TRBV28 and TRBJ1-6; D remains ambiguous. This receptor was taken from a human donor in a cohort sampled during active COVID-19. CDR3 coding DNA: TGTGCCAGCAGAAACAACAGAAATTCACCCCTCCACTTT. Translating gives CASRNNRNSPLHF. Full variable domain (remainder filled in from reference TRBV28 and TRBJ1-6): DVKVTQSSRYLVKRTGEKVFLECVQDMDHENMFWYRQDPGLGLRLIYFSYDVKMKEKGDIPEGYSVSREKKERFSLILESASTNQTSMYLCASRNNRNSPLHFGNGTRLTVT.